The clone carrying this TCR beta chain was found many times. The sample is drawn from a study of identical twins. Trimming shortened V by 5 bases and J by 2 bases, and 14 bases separated the two germline ends. Germline-derived CDR1 and CDR2 are ENHRY and SYGVKD. This CDR3 spans 15 amino acids. In TCRdb, the 5' RACE reads were re-called with MiXCR into one record per CDR3 protein. The profile shows some 1,700,000 distinct CDR3 sequences, less than 40% of them singletons. Sequencing was performed on cord blood. The genes are TRBV10-3 and TRBJ2-3, with D possibly TRBD1 on 6 matching bases. This receptor was identified in a newborn girl in good health. Here the CDR3 DNA reads TGTGCCATCAGTACTCGGACAGCACACACAGATACGCAGTATTTT. Encoded protein: CAISTRTAHTDTQYF.